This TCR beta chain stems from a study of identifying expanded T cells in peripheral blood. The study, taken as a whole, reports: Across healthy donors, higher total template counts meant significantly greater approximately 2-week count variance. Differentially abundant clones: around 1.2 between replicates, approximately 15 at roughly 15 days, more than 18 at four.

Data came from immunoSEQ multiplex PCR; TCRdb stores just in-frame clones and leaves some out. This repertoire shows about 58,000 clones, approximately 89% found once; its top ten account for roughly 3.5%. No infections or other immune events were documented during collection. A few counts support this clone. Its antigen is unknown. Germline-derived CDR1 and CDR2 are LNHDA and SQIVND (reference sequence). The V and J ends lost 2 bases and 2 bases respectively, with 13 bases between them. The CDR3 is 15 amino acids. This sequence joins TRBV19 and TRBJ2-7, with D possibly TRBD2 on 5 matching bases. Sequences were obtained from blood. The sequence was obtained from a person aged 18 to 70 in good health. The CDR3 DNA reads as TGTGCCAGTAGTATAAGCGGAAATCTGGCCTACGAGCAGTACTTC. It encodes CASSISGNLAYEQYF. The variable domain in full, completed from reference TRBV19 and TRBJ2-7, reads DGGITQSPKYLFRKEGQNVTLSCEQNLNHDAMYWYRQDPGQGLRLIYYSQIVNDFQKGDIAEGYSVSREKKESFPLTVTSAQKNPTAFYLCASSISGNLAYEQYFGPGTRLTVT.